This TCR beta chain was captured in a study of technical replicates of blood from a handful of donors. This CDR3 contains 14 residues. V was shortened by 2 bases and J by 3 bases, with 10 bases between the two germline ends. Germline V gene sequence: CDR1 MGHRA, CDR2 YSYEKL. Sequenced by immunoSEQ multiplex PCR; TCRdb stores in-frame clones only, minus some. Here the sample spans about 95,000 clones, 85% to 95% being singletons. This sequence joins TRBV4-1 and TRBJ1-1, with D possibly being TRBD1 (5 bases). Sample: T cells isolated from PBMCs. The TCR sequence derives from a human donor in good health. The CDR3 loop is CASSQLGRDTEAFF. The CDR3 DNA reads TGCGCCAGCAGCCAATTGGGCAGGGACACTGAAGCTTTCTTT.